This TCR beta chain was sequenced for a study of cytomegalovirus exposure and HLA in healthy donors. The wider study: Previous work identified roughly 120 million unique TCR beta sequences from around 200 million T cells. Study observations and caveats: What a later analysis reportedly showed was that an Asian-associated ancestry cluster had fewer N-insertions than the 666-donor mean.

Germline V gene lookup returns CDR1 SNHLY and CDR2 FYNNEI. The CDR3 is 14 residues long. V shed 6 bases and J 9 bases; nucleotides not matched to a gene: 11. Comments on this clone: Antigen: not known.

The PCR used 60 Vbeta and 13 Jbeta primers. TCRdb keeps only in-frame clones here, not all; method: immunoSEQ multiplex PCR. This table holds approximately 70,000 clones, 70% found once. Sequencing input: PBMCs. The clonotype comes from a woman between 45 and 60 years old in good health and CMV-seropositive. The chain links TRBV2 to TRBJ2-1; 7 bases agree with TRBD1. Here the CDR3 reads CASSLTRQGGEQFF. The CDR3 DNA follows: TGTGCCAGCAGCCTTACTAGACAGGGCGGTGAGCAGTTCTTC. Drawing the rest from reference TRBV2 and TRBJ2-1, the complete variable domain is EPEVTQTPSHQVTQMGQEVILRCVPISNHLYFYWYRQILGQKVEFLVSFYNNEISEKSEIFDDQFSVERPDGSNFTLKIRSTKLEDSAMYFCASSLTRQGGEQFFGPGTRLTVL.